The 5 T cell receptor beta chains below come from one sample, sequenced in a study of post-analysis software for immune sequencing data. Antigen specificity for these receptors is unknown. Sequencing libraries made from TCR beta cDNA carried unique molecular identifiers. In TCRdb, the PCR reads were re-called with MiXCR into one record per CDR3 protein. This sample has roughly 800,000 distinct CDR3 sequences, with less than 35% found just once. Study-wide results and limits: TRBV5-6, TRBV5-1 and TRBV20-1 were among several TRBV segments more frequent in patients than controls.

The material sequenced was blood. The receptor source for this set is a girl under 18 with multiple sclerosis.

This clonotype was seen ten or more times. The chain is built from TRBV7-9 and TRBJ2-7; D ambiguous. Trimming took off 4 bases at V and 2 bases at J, with 15 bases between the two ends. There are 15 residues in the CDR3. CDR1 is SEHNR, CDR2 FQNEAQ, per germline (reference sequence). The CDR3 spells CASSYRNDGAYEQYF. DNA of the CDR3: TGTGCCAGCAGCTACCGAAACGACGGAGCCTACGAGCAGTACTTC.

The chain has TRBV7-2 and TRBJ2-3; maybe TRBD2 (5 bases). V gave up 1 base and J gave up 6 bases, with 11 bases separating them. The CDR3 contains 14 residues. Germline CDR1 reads SGHTA; CDR2 reads FQGNSA. Here the CDR3 reads CASSLVTGVDTQYF. The CDR3 DNA reads as TGTGCCAGCAGCTTAGTTACCGGGGTGGATACGCAGTATTTT.

This rearrangement joins TRBV20-1 to TRBJ2-1, with D possibly TRBD1 on 6 matching bases. V was cut by 0 bases and J by 8 bases, with 20 bases left in between. CDR1 and CDR2 from the germline V gene are DFQATT and SNEGSKA (reference sequence). The length of the CDR3 is 16 residues. The CDR3 spells CSARDVRGWELDEQFF. In nucleotides, the CDR3 is TGCAGTGCTAGAGATGTCAGGGGTTGGGAACTCGATGAGCAGTTCTTC.

As concerns this clonotype: Its ends do not fully match the called genes, so a read error is possible. The CDR3 loop reads CAGSPHRGTGTDTQYF. In DNA, the CDR3 is TGTGCCGGCAGTCCCCACCGGGGGACGGGCACAGATACGCAGTATTTT. V usage is TRBV27 and J usage is TRBJ2-3, with D possibly TRBD2 on 6 matching bases. The CDR3 has 16 amino acids. CDR1 is MNHEY and CDR2 is SMNVEV in the germline V gene (reference sequence).

V is TRBV5-1 and J is TRBJ1-6; 8 bases are a match to TRBD1. CDR1 and CDR2 (germline): SGHRS, YFSETQ. CDR3 length equals 15 residues. After removal of 0 bases from V and 7 bases from J, the junction contained 3 bases not matched to a gene. As DNA, the CDR3 is TGCGCCAGCAGCTTGGCGGGGGACAGGAATTCACCCCTCCACTTT. Its protein product is CASSLAGDRNSPLHF.